These 23 T cell receptor beta chains share one sample of origin, sequenced in a study of shared clonotypes between healthy human individuals (dated by TCRdb to 2020 to 2021). For the CD8 naive samples, CD45RO-negative cells were positively selected for CCR7, yielding a CD45RA+CCR7+ population from which TemRA cells were excluded. Library creation used the immunoSEQ multiplex PCR assay. The table comes from immuneACCESS by way of TCRdb, which keeps in-frame sequences with V and J called. Part of the clones is missing from these tables; in studies checked, under half for an unresolved V gene and the rest for unknown reasons. In this sample the table shows about 1,900,000 clones, about 95% of which occur a single time. The ten largest make up more than 0.95% of the sample. The sequenced material came from naive CD8+ T cells sorted from blood. Interpreted using the paper, the cell subset or site label stands for: CD45RA+CCR7+. The receptors derive from a man younger than 30 in good health.

The chain combines TRBV18 with TRBJ1-2; TRBD1 matches at 8 bases. With 4 bases clipped from V and 3 bases from J, the junction kept 19 bases outside the gene matches. This CDR3 region has 19 residues. Germline V gene lookup returns CDR1 KGHSH and CDR2 LQKENI. The CDR3 sequence is CASSLNFINQDRDDYGYTF. The CDR3 DNA is TGTGCCAGCTCACTCAACTTTATAAACCAGGACAGGGACGACTATGGCTACACCTTC.

J is TRBJ2-7 and V is TRBV15, with D possibly TRBD1 on 5 matching bases. Trimming shortened V by 3 bases and J by 5 bases, and 11 bases separated the two germline ends. This CDR3 contains 13 residues. The germline gives CDR1 LNHNV, CDR2 YYDKDF (reference sequence). Here the CDR3 reads CATSSEDSHEQYF. CDR3 DNA sequence: TGTGCCACCAGCAGCGAAGACAGCCACGAGCAGTACTTC.

Notes on this clone: Additional DNA sequences in this sample encode the identical CDR3. The chain joins TRBV6-1 to TRBJ2-7; no definite D call. CDR3 length: 13 amino acids. Between the trimmed V and J ends, which lost 0 bases and 1 base, there was a span of 4 bases. CDR1 is MNHNS, CDR2 SASEGT, per germline. The CDR3 spells CASSEAGSYEQYF. CDR3 nucleotides: TGTGCCAGCAGTGAAGCAGGATCCTACGAGCAGTACTTC.

The rearrangement joins TRBV11-2 to TRBJ2-1; D is perhaps TRBD2 (6 bases). V was cut by 2 bases and J by 5 bases, with 16 bases left in between. CDR3 length: 16 amino acids. CDR1 and CDR2 from the germline V gene are SGHAT and FQNNGV. CDR3 coding DNA: TGTGCCAGCAGCTTACTCGATCCGGGGGAGGACAATGAGCAGTTCTTC. It yields the protein CASSLLDPGEDNEQFF. Combining the CDR3 with reference TRBV11-2 and TRBJ2-1 gives the whole variable domain EAGVAQSPRYKIIEKRQSVAFWCNPISGHATLYWYQQILGQGPKLLIQFQNNGVVDDSQLPKDRFSAERLKGVDSTLKIQPAKLEDSAVYLCASSLLDPGEDNEQFFGPGTRLTVL.

This chain links TRBV27 with TRBJ1-2; unclear D gene. Trimming left V 0 bases short and J 8 bases short, with 13 bases between. The CDR3 has 14 amino acids. The germline V gene encodes CDR1 MNHEY and CDR2 SMNVEV (reference sequence). For the CDR3, the DNA is TGTGCCAGCAGTTTATCCCCCCGGGCGGACGGCTACACCTTC. Translated, it gives CASSLSPRADGYTF.

This chain connects TRBV7-6 to TRBJ2-5; D uncertain. The CDR3 has 13 residues. Germline CDR1 is SGHVS and CDR2 is FNYEAQ. V lost 2 bases and J 2 bases, leaving 6 bases between the germline ends. The DNA of the CDR3 is TGTGCCAGCAGCTTACGCAGACAAGAGACCCAGTACTTC. Its protein product is CASSLRRQETQYF.

This clone was observed a single time. The chain carries TRBV7-8 and TRBJ2-7; 11 nucleotides match TRBD2. From germline, CDR1 is SGHVS and CDR2 FQNEAQ. V was clipped by 0 bases and J by 1 base; unmatched bases: 2. The CDR3 runs 16 residues. Here the CDR3 DNA reads TGTGCCAGCAGCTTAGCCTCTAGCGGGGGGTCCTACGAGCAGTACTTC. Encoded protein: CASSLASSGGSYEQYF. Full variable domain (missing parts from reference TRBV7-8 and TRBJ2-7): GAGVSQSPRYKVAKRGQDVALRCDPISGHVSLFWYQQALGQGPEFLTYFQNEAQLDKSGLPSDRFFAERPEGSVSTLKIQRTQQEDSAVYLCASSLASSGGSYEQYFGPGTRLTVT.

The chain joins TRBV6-5 to TRBJ2-1, with 7 bases lining up with TRBD2. CDR3 size: 14 residues. Unmatched junction bases numbered 5, after V lost 2 bases and J lost 7 bases. CDR1 MNHEY and CDR2 SVGAGI come from the germline V gene. CDR3 loop: CASSYLQGGNEQFF. CDR3 coding DNA: TGTGCCAGCAGTTACCTCCAGGGAGGGAATGAGCAGTTCTTC.

The sample holds one count of this clone. The chain combines TRBV29-1 with TRBJ1-2; D unresolved. Trimming removed 3 bases at V and 1 base at J, with 6 bases between. The CDR3 length is 12 residues. Germline CDR1 is SQVTM and CDR2 is ANQGSEA. The CDR3 DNA is TGCAGCGTTGAGGCGAATAACTATGGCTACACCTTC. It specifies CSVEANNYGYTF.

Details on this clone: At the DNA level, this CDR3 is encoded by other sequences in the same sample as well. The chain has TRBV27 and TRBJ2-7; 7 nucleotides line up with TRBD1. Germline V gene data show CDR1 as MNHEY and CDR2 as SMNVEV (reference sequence). J lost 3 bases, V lost 3 bases, and 2 bases had no gene match. The CDR3 length is 13 residues. The CDR3 loop is CASSFRQGYEQYF. For the CDR3, the DNA is TGTGCCAGCAGTTTTCGACAGGGCTACGAGCAGTACTTC.

V gene TRBV6-1 combines with J gene TRBJ1-4; D not certain. This CDR3 contains 14 residues. V gave up 5 bases and J gave up 0 bases, with 7 bases separating them. Germline V gene lookup returns CDR1 MNHNS and CDR2 SASEGT. The CDR3 region is CASSIGSTNEKLFF. DNA for the CDR3: TGTGCCAGCAGTATCGGCTCAACTAATGAAAAACTGTTTTTT.

The genes are TRBV5-6 and TRBJ2-7, with D unclear. The CDR3 sequence is 13 residues long. Germline V gene data show CDR1 as SGHDT and CDR2 as YYEEEE. Between the trimmed V and J ends, which lost 2 bases and 2 bases, there was a span of 8 bases. CDR3 coding DNA: TGTGCCAGCAGCTTCTCCGAAACCTACGAGCAGTACTTC. Translating it yields CASSFSETYEQYF.

As for this clone: The same CDR3 is also encoded by other DNA sequences in this sample. The chain uses TRBV5-6 and TRBJ2-7; D is unclear. The CDR3 sequence is 13 residues long. In germline, CDR1 is SGHDT, CDR2 YYEEEE. The ends were cut back, 2 bases at V and 1 base at J, with 7 bases in the middle. The CDR3 sequence is CASSFSASYEQYF. The CDR3 coding sequence is TGTGCCAGCAGCTTTAGTGCGTCCTACGAGCAGTACTTC.

V usage is TRBV12-5 and J usage is TRBJ2-4; TRBD2 might be the D (5 bases). Germline-derived CDR1 and CDR2 are LGHNT and FRNRAP. V dropped 1 base and J dropped 0 bases, with 7 bases sitting between them. The CDR3 length is 15 residues. This CDR3 is CASGLGGSAKNIQYF. CDR3 sequence (DNA): TGTGCTAGTGGTTTGGGAGGGTCAGCCAAAAACATTCAGTACTTC.

This chain links TRBV13 with TRBJ2-7; 10 bases are shared with TRBD1. The V and J ends lost 7 bases and 6 bases, in that order; junction bases with no gene match: 6. Germline V gene sequence: CDR1 PRHDT, CDR2 FYEKMQ (reference sequence). This CDR3 is 13 amino acids long. The CDR3 loop is CASKATGGGEQYF. In DNA form, the CDR3 reads TGTGCCAGCAAGGCGACAGGGGGCGGCGAGCAGTACTTC.

The gene calls are TRBV5-1 and TRBJ2-4; either TRBD1 or TRBD2 may supply D (5 bases each). Trimming removed 4 bases from V and 12 bases from J, with 14 bases in between. Germline V gene lookup returns CDR1 SGHRS and CDR2 YFSETQ. The length of the CDR3 is 12 residues. CDR3 DNA sequence: TGCGCCAGCAGCCCGTCACTGGGACCTCAGTACTTC. It codes for CASSPSLGPQYF.

The chain recombines TRBV7-9 with TRBJ1-2; possibly TRBD1 for D (5 bases). Germline values: CDR1 SEHNR, CDR2 FQNEAQ (reference sequence). The CDR3 is made up of 15 amino acids. The V end lost 2 bases, the J end lost 3 bases, and 13 bases lay between the germline ends. The CDR3 bases are TGTGCCAGCAGCTTATCCCTGGGAGGGGACTATGGCTACACCTTC. Translating gives CASSLSLGGDYGYTF.

This chain links TRBV27 with TRBJ2-7; weak D call: TRBD1 (6 bases). Deletions cut 6 bases from V and 0 bases from J, with 18 bases between. This CDR3 is built from 16 residues. Looked up from germline, CDR1 is MNHEY and CDR2 is SMNVEV (reference sequence). The CDR3 DNA reads as TGTGCCAGCAGCTACAGTACAGGGTCGAACTCCTACGAGCAGTACTTC. The encoded protein is CASSYSTGSNSYEQYF.

The gene calls are TRBV19 and TRBJ2-7; TRBD2 matches at 8 bases. The CDR3 contains 13 residues. The germline V gene encodes CDR1 LNHDA and CDR2 SQIVND (reference sequence). V lost 10 bases and J lost 3; bases outside the gene matches: 8. The CDR3 DNA follows: TGTGCCACTTCAGCGGGAGTCTTCTACGAGCAGTACTTC. This codes for CATSAGVFYEQYF.

This sequence joins TRBV15 and TRBJ2-5, with TRBD2 identical over 7 bases. V was clipped by 1 base and J by 5 bases; unmatched bases: 7. CDR1 and CDR2 (germline): LNHNV, YYDKDF (reference sequence). This CDR3 has 15 amino acids. The chain's CDR3 is CATSRVPSGSETQYF. The DNA of the CDR3 is TGTGCCACCAGCAGAGTCCCTAGCGGTAGTGAGACCCAGTACTTC.

V gene TRBV10-1 combines with J gene TRBJ2-1, with D hard to call. The CDR3 contains 14 residues. V was trimmed by 0 bases and J by 6 bases, leaving 9 bases between them. In germline, CDR1 is WNHNN, CDR2 SYGVQD (reference sequence). CDR3 in DNA: TGCGCCAGCAGTGAGTCGCTACCAGGCAATGAGCAGTTCTTC. Protein: CASSESLPGNEQFF.

V and J are TRBV4-3 and TRBJ2-2, with unresolved D. The germline gives CDR1 LGHNA, CDR2 YSLEER. The CDR3 covers 16 residues. The V end was cut by 0 bases, the J end by 6 bases, with 14 bases between. The CDR3 DNA sequence: TGCGCCAGCAGCCAAGATGGTTTCGAGGCCCCCGGGGAGCTGTTTTTT. Encoded protein: CASSQDGFEAPGELFF.

This sequence joins TRBV7-2 and TRBJ1-4; D not resolved. Germline CDR1 SGHTA, CDR2 FQGNSA. This CDR3 is 15 amino acids long. Trimming pared 4 bases from V and 5 bases from J, leaving 14 bases between. The CDR3 reads CASSSTLGINEKLFF. As DNA, the CDR3 is TGTGCCAGCAGCTCGACCCTTGGGATAAATGAAAAACTGTTTTTT.